This TCR beta chain was sequenced in a study of T cell responses to AZD1222 COVID-19 vaccine. V was cut by 0 bases and J by 6 bases, with 13 bases left in between. The germline V gene has CDR1 WNHNN and CDR2 SYGVQD (reference sequence). The CDR3 consists of 15 residues. Using immunoSEQ multiplex PCR, the repertoire was profiled, and TCRdb retains in-frame clones only, with some absent. In the table there are about 170,000 clones, about nine tenths of which are singletons. Study-level points and caveats: Repertoire samples came only from after the peak T cell response. Spike-specific TCR breadth and depth rose after two AZD1222 doses.

About this clone itself: Its antigen is currently unknown.

This TCR came from an adult in good health. Sample: peripheral blood, taken on day 0 of AZD1222 vaccination. The chain has TRBV10-1 and TRBJ2-3, with D unresolved. CDR3 protein: CASSESIGRWDTQYF. In DNA, the CDR3 is TGCGCCAGCAGTGAGTCGATAGGCCGCTGGGATACGCAGTATTTT.